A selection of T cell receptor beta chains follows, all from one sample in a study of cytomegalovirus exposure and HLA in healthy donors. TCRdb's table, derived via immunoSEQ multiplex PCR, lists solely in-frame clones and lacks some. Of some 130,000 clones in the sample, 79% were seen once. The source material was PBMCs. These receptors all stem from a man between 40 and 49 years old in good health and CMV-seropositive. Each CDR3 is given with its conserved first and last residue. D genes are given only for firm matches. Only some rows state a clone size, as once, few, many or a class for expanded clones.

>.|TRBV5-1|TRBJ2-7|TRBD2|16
TGCGCCAGCAGCGTGGGACTAGCGGATTACTCCTACGAGCAGTACTTC
CASSVGLADYSYEQYF
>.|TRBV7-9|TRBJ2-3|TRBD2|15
TGTGCCAGCAGCTTAGCGGGAGGGCTTGGAGATACGCAGTATTTT
CASSLAGGLGDTQYF
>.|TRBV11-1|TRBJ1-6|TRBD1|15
TGTGCCACGAAAGAAATGGGGACAGTGAATTCACCCCTCCACTTT
CATKEMGTVNSPLHF
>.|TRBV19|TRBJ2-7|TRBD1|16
TGTGCCAGTAGTCCACGGTTCCGGGACAGGGGTAACGAGCAGTACTTC
CASSPRFRDRGNEQYF
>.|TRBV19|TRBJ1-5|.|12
TGTGCCAGTAGTATAGTCCTAGGGCCCCAGCATTTT
CASSIVLGPQHF
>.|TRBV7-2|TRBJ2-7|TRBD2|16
TGTGCCAGCAGCACCAGACTAGCGTTAAACGCTTACGAGCAGTACTTC
CASSTRLALNAYEQYF
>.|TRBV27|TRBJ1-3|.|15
TGTGCCAGCAGTTTACTAGGGGGTCTTGGAAACACCATATATTTT
CASSLLGGLGNTIYF
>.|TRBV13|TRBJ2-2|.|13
TGTGCCAGCAGCTTACAGGGATACGGGGAGCTGTTTTTT
CASSLQGYGELFF
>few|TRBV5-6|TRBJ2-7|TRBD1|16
TGTGCCAGCAGCTTAACGGGACAGGACTTCTCCTACGAGCAGTACTTC
CASSLTGQDFSYEQYF
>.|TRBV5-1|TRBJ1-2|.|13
TGCGCCAGCAGCTCGCGCCGGGGAGAGGGCTACACCTTC
CASSSRRGEGYTF
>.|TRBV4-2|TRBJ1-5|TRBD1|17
TGTGCCAGCAGCCAAGATGGGGGACAGGGAAGGAATCAGCCCCAGCATTTT
CASSQDGGQGRNQPQHF
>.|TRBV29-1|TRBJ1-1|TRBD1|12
TGCAGCGCTAGGACAGGGGGGACTGAAGCTTTCTTT
CSARTGGTEAFF
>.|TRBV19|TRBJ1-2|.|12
TGTGCCAGTCTCCATATCGGCTATGGCTACACCTTC
CASLHIGYGYTF
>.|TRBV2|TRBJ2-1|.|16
TGTGCCAGCAGTGATAAGAGGCCTAGCTACTACAATGAGCAGTTCTTC
CASSDKRPSYYNEQFF